This entry describes one T cell receptor beta chain. This specimen belongs to a study of CD8+CD57+ T cells in acquired aplastic anemia. In patients chosen for sequencing, flow cytometry had shown CD8+CD57+ cell expansion. V was pared by 1 base and J by 1 base, with 7 bases of the junction left unmatched. From germline, CDR1 is SGHVS and CDR2 FNYEAQ. This CDR3 is built from 16 residues. Genomic DNA, serving as template, underwent TCR beta VDJ and CDR3 profiling. MiXCR, run by TCRdb on the reads, gives a single entry per CDR3 protein. The sample has 200,000 to 300,000 distinct CDR3 sequences; about 80% are singletons.

The rearrangement links TRBV7-6 to TRBJ2-7; TRBD1 matches 7 bases. What was sequenced was sorted CD4+, CD8+, or CD8+CD57+ T cells (not recorded which) from PBMCs. The TCR sequence derives from a human donor with aplastic anemia. The CDR3 is CASSLGGTALSYEQYV. CDR3 nucleotides: TGTGCCAGCAGCTTAGGGGGGACAGCCCTTTCCTACGAGCAGTACGTC.